This T cell receptor beta chain was identified during a study of cytomegalovirus exposure and HLA in healthy donors. This clone was seen more than once but under ten times. Antigen unknown. Study-level points and caveats: Presence/absence analyses assumed roughly uniform sequencing depth across donors, which may not hold. Earlier results showed most TCR beta V segments being productive about 87% or about 30% of the time.

CDR1 and CDR2 (germline): SEHNR, FQNEAQ (reference sequence). The V gene end was trimmed by 6 bases and the J gene end by 2 bases; junction bases not matched to a gene: 13. CDR3 length: 16 amino acids. It was with 60 Vbeta and 13 Jbeta primers that the PCR ran. The assay was immunoSEQ multiplex PCR, and TCRdb's table has in-frame clones only and misses some. The sample has around 200,000 clones, 86% seen once. The chain couples TRBV7-9 to TRBJ2-7; TRBD2 matches 7 bases. Input material: PBMCs. This clonotype was sampled from a young woman in good health and CMV-seronegative. As DNA, the CDR3 is TGTGCCAGCAGTTTCACCCCCCGGGACTACCCCTACGAGCAGTACTTC. It is translated as CASSFTPRDYPYEQYF.